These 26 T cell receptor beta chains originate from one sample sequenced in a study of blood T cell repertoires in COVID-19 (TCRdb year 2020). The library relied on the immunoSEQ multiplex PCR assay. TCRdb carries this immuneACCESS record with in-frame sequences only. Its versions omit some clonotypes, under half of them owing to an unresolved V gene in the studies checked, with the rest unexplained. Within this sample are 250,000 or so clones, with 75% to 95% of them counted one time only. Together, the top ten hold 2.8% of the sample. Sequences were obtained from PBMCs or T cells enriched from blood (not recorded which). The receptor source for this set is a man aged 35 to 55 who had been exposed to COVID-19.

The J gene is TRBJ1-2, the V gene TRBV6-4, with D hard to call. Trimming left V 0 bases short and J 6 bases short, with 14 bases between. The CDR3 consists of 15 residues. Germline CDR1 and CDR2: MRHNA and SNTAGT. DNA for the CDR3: TGTGCCAGCAGTGACTCGCTAGGCGGTAGTGATGGCTACACCTTC. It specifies CASSDSLGGSDGYTF.

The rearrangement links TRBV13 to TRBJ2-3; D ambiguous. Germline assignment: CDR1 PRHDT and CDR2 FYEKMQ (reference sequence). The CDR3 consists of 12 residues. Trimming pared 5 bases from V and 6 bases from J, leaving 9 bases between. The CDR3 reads CASSRTADTQYF. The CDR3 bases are TGTGCCAGCAGCCGCACTGCGGATACGCAGTATTTT.

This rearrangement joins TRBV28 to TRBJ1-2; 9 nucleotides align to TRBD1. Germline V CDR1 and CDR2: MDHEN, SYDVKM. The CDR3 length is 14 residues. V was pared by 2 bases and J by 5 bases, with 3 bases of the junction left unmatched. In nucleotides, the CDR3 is TGTGCCAGCAGTTTAGCCGGGACAGGGTATGGCTACACCTTC. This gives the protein CASSLAGTGYGYTF.

CDR3 coding DNA: TGCGCCAGCAGGACTAGCGGGGGGACAGATACGCAGTATTTT. This encodes CASRTSGGTDTQYF. The rearrangement uses TRBV5-1 and TRBJ2-3, with 13 positions matching TRBD2. Germline CDR1 SGHRS, CDR2 YFSETQ. The V gene end was trimmed by 5 bases and the J gene end by 3 bases; junction bases not matched to a gene: 0. This CDR3 spans 14 amino acids.

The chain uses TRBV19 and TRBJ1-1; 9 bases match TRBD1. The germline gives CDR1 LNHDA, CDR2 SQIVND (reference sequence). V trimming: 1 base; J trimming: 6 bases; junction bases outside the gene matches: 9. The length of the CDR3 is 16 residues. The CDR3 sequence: CASSIGSTGGTAEAFF. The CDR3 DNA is TGTGCCAGTAGTATAGGATCGACAGGGGGGACGGCTGAAGCTTTCTTT.

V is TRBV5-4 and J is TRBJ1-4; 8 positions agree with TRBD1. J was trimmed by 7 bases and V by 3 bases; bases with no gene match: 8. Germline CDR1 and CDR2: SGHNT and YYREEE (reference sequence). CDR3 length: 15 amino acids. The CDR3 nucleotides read TGTGCCAGCAGCTCGGACAGGGAATCTCTTGAAAAACTGTTTTTT. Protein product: CASSSDRESLEKLFF.

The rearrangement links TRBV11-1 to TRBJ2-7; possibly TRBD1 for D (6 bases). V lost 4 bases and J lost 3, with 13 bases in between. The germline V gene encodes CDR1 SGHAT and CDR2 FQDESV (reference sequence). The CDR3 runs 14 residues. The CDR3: CASSYRVSLYEQYF. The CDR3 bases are TGTGCCAGCAGCTACAGGGTTAGTCTCTACGAGCAGTACTTC.

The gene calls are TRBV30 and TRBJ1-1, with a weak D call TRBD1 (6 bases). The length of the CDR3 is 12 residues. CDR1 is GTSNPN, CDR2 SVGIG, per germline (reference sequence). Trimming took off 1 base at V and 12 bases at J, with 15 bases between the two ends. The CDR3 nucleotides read TGTGCCTGGAGTGGGGACACCCTTGGGACTTTCTTT. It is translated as CAWSGDTLGTFF.

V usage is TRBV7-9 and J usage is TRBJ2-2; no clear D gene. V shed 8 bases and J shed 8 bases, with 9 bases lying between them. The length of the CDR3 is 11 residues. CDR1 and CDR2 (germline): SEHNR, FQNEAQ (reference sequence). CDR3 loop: CASGDWGELFF. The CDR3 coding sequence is TGTGCCAGCGGAGACTGGGGGGAGCTGTTTTTT.

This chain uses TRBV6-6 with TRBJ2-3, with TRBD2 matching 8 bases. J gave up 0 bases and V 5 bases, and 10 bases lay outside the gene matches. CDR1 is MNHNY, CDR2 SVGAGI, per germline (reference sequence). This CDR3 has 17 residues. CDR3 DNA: TGTGCCAGCAGTCGTACACTAGCGGCCATGAGCACAGATACGCAGTATTTT. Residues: CASSRTLAAMSTDTQYF.

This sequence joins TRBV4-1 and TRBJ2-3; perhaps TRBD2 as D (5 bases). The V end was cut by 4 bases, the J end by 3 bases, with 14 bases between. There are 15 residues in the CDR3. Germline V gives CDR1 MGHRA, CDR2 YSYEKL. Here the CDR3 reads CASSPRVDGTDTQYF. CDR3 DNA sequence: TGCGCCAGCAGCCCGAGGGTGGACGGTACAGATACGCAGTATTTT.

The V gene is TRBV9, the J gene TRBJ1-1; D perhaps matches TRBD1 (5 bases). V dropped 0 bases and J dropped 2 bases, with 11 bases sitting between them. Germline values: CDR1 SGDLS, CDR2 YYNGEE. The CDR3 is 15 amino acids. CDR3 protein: CASSVGFRVNTEAFF. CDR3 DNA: TGTGCCAGCAGCGTAGGTTTCAGGGTAAACACTGAAGCTTTCTTT.

The CDR3 here is CASSYSSISGSGYTF. CDR3 bases: TGTGCCAGCAGTTACTCTTCTATCTCGGGGTCTGGCTACACCTTC. The chain links TRBV6-5 to TRBJ1-2; D is unresolved. The germline V gene has CDR1 MNHEY and CDR2 SVGAGI. V lost 0 bases and J 7 bases, leaving 15 bases between the germline ends. This CDR3 is built from 15 residues.

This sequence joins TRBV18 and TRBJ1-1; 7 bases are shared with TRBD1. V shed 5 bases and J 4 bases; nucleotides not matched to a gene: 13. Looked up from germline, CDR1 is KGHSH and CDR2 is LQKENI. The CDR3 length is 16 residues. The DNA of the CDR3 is TGTGCCAGCTCAGAGACAGGGACGCCTTTGGGCACTGAAGCTTTCTTT. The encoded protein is CASSETGTPLGTEAFF. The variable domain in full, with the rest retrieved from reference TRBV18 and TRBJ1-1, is NAGVMQNPRHLVRRRGQEARLRCSPMKGHSHVYWYRQLPEEGLKFMVYLQKENIIDESGMPKERFSAEFPKEGPSILRIQQVVRGDSAAYFCASSETGTPLGTEAFFGQGTRLTVV.

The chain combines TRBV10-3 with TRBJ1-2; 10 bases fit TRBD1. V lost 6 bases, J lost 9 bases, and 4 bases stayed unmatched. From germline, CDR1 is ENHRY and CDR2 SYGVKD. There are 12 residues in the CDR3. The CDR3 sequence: CAISRQGARYTF. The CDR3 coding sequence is TGTGCCATCAGCCGACAGGGGGCTCGCTACACCTTC.

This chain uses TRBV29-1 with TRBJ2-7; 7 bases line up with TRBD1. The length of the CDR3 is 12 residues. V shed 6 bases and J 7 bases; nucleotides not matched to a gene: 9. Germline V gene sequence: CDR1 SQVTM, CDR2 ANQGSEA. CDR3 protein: CSVGQPPKEQYF. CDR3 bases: TGCAGCGTGGGACAGCCTCCTAAGGAGCAGTACTTC.

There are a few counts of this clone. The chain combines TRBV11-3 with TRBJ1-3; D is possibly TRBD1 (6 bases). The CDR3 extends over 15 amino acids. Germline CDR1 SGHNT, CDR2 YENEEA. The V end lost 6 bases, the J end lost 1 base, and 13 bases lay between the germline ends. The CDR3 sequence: CASRHSQGSGNTIYF. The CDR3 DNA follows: TGTGCCAGCAGACATTCCCAGGGGTCTGGAAACACCATATATTTT.

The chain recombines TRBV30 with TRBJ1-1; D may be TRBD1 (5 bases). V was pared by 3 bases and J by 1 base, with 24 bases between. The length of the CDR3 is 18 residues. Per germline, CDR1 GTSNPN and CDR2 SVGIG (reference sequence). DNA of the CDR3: TGTGCCTGGAGCCCTCTTCGGGGGATTTCACCATGGAACACTGAAGCTTTCTTT. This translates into CAWSPLRGISPWNTEAFF. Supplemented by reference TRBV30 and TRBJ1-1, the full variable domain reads SQTIHQWPATLVQPVGSPLSLECTVEGTSNPNLYWYRQAAGRGLQLLFYSVGIGQISSEVPQNLSASRPQDRQFILSSKKLLLSDSGFYLCAWSPLRGISPWNTEAFFGQGTRLTVV.

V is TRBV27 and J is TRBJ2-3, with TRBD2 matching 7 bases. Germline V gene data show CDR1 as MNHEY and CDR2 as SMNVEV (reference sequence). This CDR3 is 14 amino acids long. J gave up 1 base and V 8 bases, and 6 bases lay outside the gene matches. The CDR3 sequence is CASGASGGTDTQYF. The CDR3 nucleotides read TGTGCCAGCGGAGCGAGCGGGGGCACAGATACGCAGTATTTT.

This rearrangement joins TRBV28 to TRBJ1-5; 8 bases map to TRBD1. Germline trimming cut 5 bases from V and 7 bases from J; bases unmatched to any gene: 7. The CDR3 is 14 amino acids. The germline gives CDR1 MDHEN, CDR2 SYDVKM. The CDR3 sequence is CASSVDRASQPQHF. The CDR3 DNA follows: TGTGCCAGCAGTGTGGACAGGGCAAGCCAGCCCCAGCATTTT. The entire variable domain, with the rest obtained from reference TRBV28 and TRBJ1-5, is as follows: DVKVTQSSRYLVKRTGEKVFLECVQDMDHENMFWYRQDPGLGLRLIYFSYDVKMKEKGDIPEGYSVSREKKERFSLILESASTNQTSMYLCASSVDRASQPQHFGDGTRLSIL.

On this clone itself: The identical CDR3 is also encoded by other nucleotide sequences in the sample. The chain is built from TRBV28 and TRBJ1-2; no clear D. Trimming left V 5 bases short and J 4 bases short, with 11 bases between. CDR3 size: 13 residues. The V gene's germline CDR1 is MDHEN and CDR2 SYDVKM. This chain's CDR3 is CASSLSGGYGYTF. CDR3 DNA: TGTGCCAGCAGTCTATCCGGTGGCTATGGCTACACCTTC.

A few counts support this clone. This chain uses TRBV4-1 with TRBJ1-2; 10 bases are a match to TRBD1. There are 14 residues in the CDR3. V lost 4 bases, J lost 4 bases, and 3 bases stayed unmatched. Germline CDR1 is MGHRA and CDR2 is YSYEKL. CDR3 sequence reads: CASSPGQGIYGYTF. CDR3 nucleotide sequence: TGCGCCAGCAGCCCGGGACAGGGGATCTATGGCTACACCTTC.

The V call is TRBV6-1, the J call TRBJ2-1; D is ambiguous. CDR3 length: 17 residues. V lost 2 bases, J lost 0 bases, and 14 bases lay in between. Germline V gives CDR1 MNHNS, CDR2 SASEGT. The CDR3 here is CASSESVTLSSYNEQFF. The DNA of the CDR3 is TGTGCCAGCAGTGAAAGTGTGACTTTGAGCTCCTACAATGAGCAGTTCTTC.

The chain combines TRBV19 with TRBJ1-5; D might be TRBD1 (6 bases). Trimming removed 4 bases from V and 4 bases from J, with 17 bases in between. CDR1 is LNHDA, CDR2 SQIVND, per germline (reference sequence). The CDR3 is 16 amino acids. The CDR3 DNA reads TGTGCCAGTAGTAGTCAGGGGAATCAGGGGAATCAGCCCCAGCATTTT. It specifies CASSSQGNQGNQPQHF.

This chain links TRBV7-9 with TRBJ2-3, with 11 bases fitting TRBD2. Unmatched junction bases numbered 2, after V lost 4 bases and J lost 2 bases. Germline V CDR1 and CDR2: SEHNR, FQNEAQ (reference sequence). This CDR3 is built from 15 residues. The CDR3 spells CASSSLAGVTDTQYF. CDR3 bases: TGTGCCAGCAGCTCACTAGCGGGAGTCACAGATACGCAGTATTTT.

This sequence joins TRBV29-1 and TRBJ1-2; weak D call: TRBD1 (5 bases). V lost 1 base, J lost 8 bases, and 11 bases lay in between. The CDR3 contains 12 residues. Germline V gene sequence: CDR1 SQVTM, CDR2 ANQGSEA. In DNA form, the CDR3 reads TGCAGCGTTGAAGGAGGGAGGGGCGGCTACACCTTC. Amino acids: CSVEGGRGGYTF. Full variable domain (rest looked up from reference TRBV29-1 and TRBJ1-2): SAVISQKPSRDICQRGTSLTIQCQVDSQVTMMFWYRQQPGQSLTLIATANQGSEATYESGFVIDKFPISRPNLTFSTLTVSNMSPEDSSIYLCSVEGGRGGYTFGSGTRLTVV.